This record looks at one T cell receptor beta chain sequence and its context. The target antigen is unknown. The sample comes from a study of T cells in Graves' hyperthyroidism and ophthalmopathy. The study based diagnoses on clinical symptoms, serum thyroxine and TRAb, thyroid ultrasound and orbital computed tomography. RNA transcripts served as the template for amplifying TCR beta CDR3 regions. First-round RT-PCR with HTBI primers amplified the TCR CDR3 region. Using its own MiXCR run on the multiplex PCR reads, TCRdb lists one record per CDR3 protein. The sample consists of approximately 250,000 distinct CDR3 sequences, about 24% of them appearing once. V dropped 3 bases and J dropped 2; count of bases not matched to a gene: 10. The CDR3 has 16 amino acids. Germline CDR1 and CDR2: MGHRA and YSYEKL. Whole-study findings and limits: Researchers found most expanded thyroid clonotypes above 0.001 in blood as well. Ophthalmopathy was predicted by the model a median of roughly 6.7 months ahead of onset.

The TCR originated in a woman in her 40s with Graves' ophthalmopathy. The chain combines TRBV4-1 with TRBJ2-7; TRBD2 aligns across 7 bases. Sample: blood. DNA of the CDR3: TGCGCCAGCAGCCAGACGGGGGTAAGCGGGACCTACGAGCAGTACTTC. This codes for CASSQTGVSGTYEQYF.